This T cell receptor (beta chain) was identified during a study of human T cells and chemical hapten exposure. The study's findings and limits: Donors' alopecia may make their immune response differ from healthy people's.

This clonotype turned up a few times. The antigen is not known. With 9 bases clipped from V and 6 bases from J, the junction kept 16 bases outside the gene matches. CDR3 length: 16 residues. Per germline, CDR1 SNHLY and CDR2 FYNNEI. TCRdb redid the calling of the RACE reads with MiXCR, one entry per CDR3 protein. The data contain roughly 160,000 distinct CDR3 sequences, approximately 14% of them singletons. Stated time point: patch test 1, 2 weeks after DPC sensitization. Treatment meaning: therapeutic diphenylcyclopropenone sensitization with weekly scalp DPC. The V gene is TRBV2, the J gene TRBJ1-4; TRBD1 matches at 7 bases. The sample was whole blood, taken in connection with sensitization to the hapten diphenylcyclopropenone (DPC). The clonotype comes from a woman in her twenties or thirties with alopecia areata. Some clones in this sample may be carry-over from other donors' samples. The CDR3 bases are TGTGCCAGTCTACCAACTACCGGGACAGCAGATGAAAAACTGTTTTTT. Its translation: CASLPTTGTADEKLFF.